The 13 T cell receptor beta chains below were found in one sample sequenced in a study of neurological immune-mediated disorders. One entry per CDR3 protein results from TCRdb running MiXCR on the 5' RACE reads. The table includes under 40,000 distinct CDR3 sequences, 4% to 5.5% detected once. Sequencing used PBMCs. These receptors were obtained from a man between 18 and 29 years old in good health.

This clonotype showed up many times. The CDR3, as DNA: TGTGCCACCGACCAGGGCACTGAAGCTTTCTTT. Protein product: CATDQGTEAFF. The V and J genes are TRBV11-1 and TRBJ1-1; the D gene is possibly TRBD1 (5 bases). This CDR3 is 11 amino acids long. V lost 10 bases, J lost 4 bases, and 10 bases lay in between. Germline-derived CDR1 and CDR2 are SGHAT and FQDESV (reference sequence).

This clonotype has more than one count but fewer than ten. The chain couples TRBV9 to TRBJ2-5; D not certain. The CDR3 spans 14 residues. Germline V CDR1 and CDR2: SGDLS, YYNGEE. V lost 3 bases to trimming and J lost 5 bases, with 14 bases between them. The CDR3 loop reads CASSAGPPAETQYF. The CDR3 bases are TGTGCCAGCAGCGCCGGGCCCCCAGCGGAGACCCAGTACTTC.

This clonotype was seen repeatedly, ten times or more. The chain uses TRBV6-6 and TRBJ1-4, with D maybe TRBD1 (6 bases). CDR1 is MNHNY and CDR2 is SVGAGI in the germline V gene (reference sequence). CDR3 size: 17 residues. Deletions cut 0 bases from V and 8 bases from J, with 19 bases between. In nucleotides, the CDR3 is TGTGCCAGCAGTTACTCCCTCCCGGGACAAAGTGGAGAAAAACTGTTTTTT. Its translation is CASSYSLPGQSGEKLFF.

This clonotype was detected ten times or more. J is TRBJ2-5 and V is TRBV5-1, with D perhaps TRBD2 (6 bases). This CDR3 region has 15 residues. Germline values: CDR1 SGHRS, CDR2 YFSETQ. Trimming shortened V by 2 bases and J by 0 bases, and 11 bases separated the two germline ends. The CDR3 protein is CASSFTGTYQETQYF. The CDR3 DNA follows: TGCGCCAGCAGCTTCACCGGGACTTACCAAGAGACCCAGTACTTC.

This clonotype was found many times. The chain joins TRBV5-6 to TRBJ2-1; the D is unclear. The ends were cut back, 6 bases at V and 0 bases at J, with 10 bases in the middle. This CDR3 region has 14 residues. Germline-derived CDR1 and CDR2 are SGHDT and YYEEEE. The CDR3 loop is CASNSISSYNEQFF. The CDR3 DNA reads TGTGCCAGCAACTCTATCTCCTCCTACAATGAGCAGTTCTTC.

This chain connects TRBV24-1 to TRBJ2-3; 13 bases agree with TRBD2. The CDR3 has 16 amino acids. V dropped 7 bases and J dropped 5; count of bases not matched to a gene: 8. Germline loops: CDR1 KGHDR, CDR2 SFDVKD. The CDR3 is CATSSLAGGPRDTQYF. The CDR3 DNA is TGTGCCACCAGCTCACTAGCGGGAGGGCCAAGAGATACGCAGTATTTT.

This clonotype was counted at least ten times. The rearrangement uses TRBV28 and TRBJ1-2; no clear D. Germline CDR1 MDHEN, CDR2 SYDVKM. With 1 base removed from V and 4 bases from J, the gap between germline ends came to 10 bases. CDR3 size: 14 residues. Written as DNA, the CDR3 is TGTGCCAGCAGTTTATTGGACGCAGGCTATGGCTACACCTTC. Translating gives CASSLLDAGYGYTF.

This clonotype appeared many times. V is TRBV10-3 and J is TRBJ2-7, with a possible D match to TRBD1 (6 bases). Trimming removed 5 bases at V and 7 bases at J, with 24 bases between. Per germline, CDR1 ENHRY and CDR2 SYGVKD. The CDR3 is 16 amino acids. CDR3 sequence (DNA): TGTGCCATCAGTTCTCCAGGACAGAGTCCCGAAGGGGAGCAGTACTTC. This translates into CAISSPGQSPEGEQYF.

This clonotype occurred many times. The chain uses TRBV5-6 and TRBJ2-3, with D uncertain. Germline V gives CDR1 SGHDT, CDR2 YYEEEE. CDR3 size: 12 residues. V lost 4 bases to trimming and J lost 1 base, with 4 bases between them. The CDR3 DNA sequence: TGTGCCAGCAGCGTCGGCACAGATACGCAGTATTTT. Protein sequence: CASSVGTDTQYF.

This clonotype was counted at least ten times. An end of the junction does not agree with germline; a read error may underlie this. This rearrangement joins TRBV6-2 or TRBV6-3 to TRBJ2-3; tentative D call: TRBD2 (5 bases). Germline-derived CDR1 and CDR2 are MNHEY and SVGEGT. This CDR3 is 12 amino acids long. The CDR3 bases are TGTGCCAGCAGCCCTAGCAGAGATACGCAGTATTTT. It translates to CASSPSRDTQYF.

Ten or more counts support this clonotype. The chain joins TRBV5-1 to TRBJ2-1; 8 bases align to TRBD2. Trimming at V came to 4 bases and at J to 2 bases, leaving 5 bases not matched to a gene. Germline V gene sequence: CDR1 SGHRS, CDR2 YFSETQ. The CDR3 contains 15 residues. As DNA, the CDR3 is TGCGCCAGCAGCGAAATAGCGGGGACCTACAATGAGCAGTTCTTC. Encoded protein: CASSEIAGTYNEQFF. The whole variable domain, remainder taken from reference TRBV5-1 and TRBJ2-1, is KAGVTQTPRYLIKTRGQQVTLSCSPISGHRSVSWYQQTPGQGLQFLFEYFSETQRNKGNFPGRFSGRQFSNSRSEMNVSTLELGDSALYLCASSEIAGTYNEQFFGPGTRLTVL.

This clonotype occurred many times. CDR3 in DNA: TGTGCCAGCAGTTTAATGGGGACTAGCAATCAGCCCCAGCATTTT. It encodes CASSLMGTSNQPQHF. The chain uses TRBV27 and TRBJ1-5; D is possibly TRBD1 (5 bases). The CDR3 totals 15 residues. The V gene's germline CDR1 is MNHEY and CDR2 SMNVEV (reference sequence). The V gene lost 2 bases and the J gene lost 0 bases, with 8 bases spanning the gap.

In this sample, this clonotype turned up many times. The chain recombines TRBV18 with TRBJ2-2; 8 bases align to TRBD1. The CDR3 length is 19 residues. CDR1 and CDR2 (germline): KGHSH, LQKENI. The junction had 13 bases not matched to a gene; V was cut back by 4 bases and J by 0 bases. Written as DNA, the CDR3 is TGTGCCAGCTCACAATGGACAGGGAAATCTTTCGCGAACACCGGGGAGCTGTTTTTT. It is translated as CASSQWTGKSFANTGELFF. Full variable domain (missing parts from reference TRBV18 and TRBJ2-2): NAGVMQNPRHLVRRRGQEARLRCSPMKGHSHVYWYRQLPEEGLKFMVYLQKENIIDESGMPKERFSAEFPKEGPSILRIQQVVRGDSAAYFCASSQWTGKSFANTGELFFGEGSRLTVL.